What follows describes a single T cell receptor beta chain. Its antigen is as yet unknown. This sample is drawn from a study of OX40 agonist ivuxolimab in advanced cancers. About the study: The patients got ivuxolimab, which is an agonistic anti-OX40 (CD134) antibody. Study findings and constraints: Dose levels from 0.1 to 3.0 mg/kg saw CD4+ and CD8+ blood T cells expand clonally by week 6.

V was pared by 5 bases and J by 0 bases, with 16 bases between. The V gene's germline CDR1 is MNHEY and CDR2 SMNVEV (reference sequence). The CDR3 runs to 16 residues. Sampling of blood occurred at baseline, cycle 4 day 1, and cycle 7 day 1. Sequenced by immunoSEQ multiplex PCR; TCRdb stores in-frame clones only, minus some. The sample yields 99,000 or so clones, 84% seen once. This receptor was taken from an adult with an advanced solid tumor such as melanoma, head and neck, liver or kidney cancer. The sample consisted of CD4+ or CD8+ T cells sorted from blood, taken in a trial of the OX40 agonist ivuxolimab. This rearrangement joins TRBV27 to TRBJ1-1, with a tentative D call TRBD1 (5 bases). CDR3 amino acids: CASSRDSVPMNTEAFF. CDR3 nucleotides: TGTGCCAGCAGTCGGGACTCAGTCCCGATGAACACTGAAGCTTTCTTT.